A selection of T cell receptor beta chains follows, all from one sample in a study of Ad26.COV2.S vaccination and SARS-CoV-2 variants. The protocol was immunoSEQ multiplex PCR, while the TCRdb copy is restricted to in-frame clones and leaves out a portion. The sample includes a few hundred thousand clones, around 92% of them seen just once. The sequencing used peripheral blood, collected in a trial of Ad26.COV2.S vaccine versus placebo. Receptor source: a person between 18 and 65 years old who received the Ad26.COV2.S COVID-19 vaccine or a placebo. The CDR3 runs from the conserved cysteine through the conserved F or W. Fields, in order: D gene, J gene, V gene, clone size, CDR3 DNA, CDR3 protein. A D gene is named only where the DNA matches it firmly. For some rows the clone size is stated as once, few or many, or as a class when expanded; others skip it.

TRBD2 TRBJ2-2 TRBV4-3 . TGCGCCAGCAGCCCCCGGGCTAGCGGGGCTACCGGGGAGCTGTTTTTT CASSPRASGATGELFF
. TRBJ2-7 TRBV6-5 . TGTGCCAGCATGGCGGGGCCGAGCTTCGACGAGCAGTACTTC CASMAGPSFDEQYF
. TRBJ2-5 TRBV28 . TGTGCCACCACGGGACGCCCACAAGAGACCCAGTACTTC CATTGRPQETQYF
. TRBJ2-2 TRBV14 . TGTGCCAGCAGCCCCTTTGGAGGTACCTGGACCGGGGAGCTGTTTTTT CASSPFGGTWTGELFF
. TRBJ2-5 TRBV27 . TGTGCCAGCAGTAACCCCCAAGAGACCCAGTACTTC CASSNPQETQYF
TRBD2 TRBJ2-6 TRBV7-2 few TGTGCCAGCAGCTTAAACAGCGGGGGGGCGGCGCCCAACGTCCTGACTTTC CASSLNSGGAAPNVLTF
. TRBJ1-4 TRBV6-2/TRBV6-3 . TGTGCCAGCAGTTTCGGGACGGCCGCAGAAAAACTGTTTTTT CASSFGTAAEKLFF
. TRBJ2-7 TRBV6-2/TRBV6-3 once TGTGCCAGCAGCAAACAATTCGAGCACGAGCAGTACTTC CASSKQFEHEQYF
TRBD2 TRBJ2-5 TRBV6-5 . TGTGCCAGCAGTTACTCCCTAGCGGGAGCTCAAGAGACCCAGTACTTC CASSYSLAGAQETQYF
TRBD1 TRBJ1-2 TRBV7-4 . TGTGCCAGCACCGTAGGACAGGGGGCGCCCAGATATGGCTACACCTTC CASTVGQGAPRYGYTF
. TRBJ2-7 TRBV6-2/TRBV6-3 . TGTGCCAGCAGTTCTCACTACGAGCAGTACTTC CASSSHYEQYF
. TRBJ2-7 TRBV6-2/TRBV6-3 . TGTGCCAGCAGTTACTCGGGGCAGGGGACGTACGAGCAGTACTTC CASSYSGQGTYEQYF
. TRBJ1-2 TRBV6-5 . TGTGCCAGCAGTTACGACAGTGGGCCCTATGGCTACACCTTC CASSYDSGPYGYTF
TRBD2 TRBJ2-1 TRBV24-1 . TGTGCCACCAGTGATTTGCACGGCCTAGCGGGGGGATTAGGTGAGCAGTTCTTC CATSDLHGLAGGLGEQFF
. TRBJ1-2 TRBV7-9 . TGTGCCAGCAGCACCCTAGGAGGGGGGGTCTATGGCTACACCTTC CASSTLGGGVYGYTF
. TRBJ2-5 TRBV29-1 . TGCAGCGTGGCCTTGGGGACCCAGTACTTC CSVALGTQYF
. TRBJ2-7 TRBV7-9 . TGTGCCAGCAGCCCACCCCAGGTAGGCCTGGGGGGCTACGAGCAGTACTTC CASSPPQVGLGGYEQYF
. TRBJ1-2 TRBV13 . TGTGCCAGCAGCTTAGGTCTAGTAGATTATGGCTACACCTTC CASSLGLVDYGYTF
. TRBJ1-1 TRBV15 few TGTGCCACCAGCAGCCTGACCGAGAACACTGAAGCTTTCTTT CATSSLTENTEAFF
. TRBJ2-3 TRBV6-4 . TGTGCCAGCAGTGCCCTGGGGGTACCGCGCGCAGATACGCAGTATTTT CASSALGVPRADTQYF
. TRBJ1-3 TRBV5-5 once TGTGCCAGCAGCTTGGTTAGGGTAGGAAACACCATATATTTT CASSLVRVGNTIYF
TRBD1 TRBJ1-1 TRBV3-1/TRBV3-2 . TGTGCCAGCAGCCAGACAGGGGGCGGCACTGAAGCTTTCTTT CASSQTGGGTEAFF
TRBD1 TRBJ1-6 TRBV6-6 . TGTGCCAGCGTTCGGGCAGGGGGTAATTCACCCCTCCACTTT CASVRAGGNSPLHF
TRBD1 TRBJ1-6 TRBV9 . TGTGCCAGCAGCGATCGCCGGGACAGGGGGCTTAATAATTCACCCCTCCACTTT CASSDRRDRGLNNSPLHF
TRBD2 TRBJ2-5 TRBV18 . TGTGCCAGCTCACCACCGACTAGCGGGGGGCTCCAAGAGACCCAGTACTTC CASSPPTSGGLQETQYF
TRBD1 TRBJ1-2 TRBV30 . TGTGCCTGGAGGCGGGACAGGCCCTATGGCTACACCTTC CAWRRDRPYGYTF
. TRBJ2-7 TRBV2 . TGTGCCAGCACTTGGGGGAACCCAAGCTCCTACGAGCAGTACTTC CASTWGNPSSYEQYF
TRBD2 TRBJ2-3 TRBV11-2 . TGTGCCAGCAGCCCCCCACTAGCGGGATCCACAGATACGCAGTATTTT CASSPPLAGSTDTQYF
. TRBJ1-5 TRBV4-3 . TGCGCCAGCAGCCAAGAGGCAGGCAATAGCAATCAGCCCCAGCATTTT CASSQEAGNSNQPQHF
. TRBJ2-3 TRBV10-3 . TGTGCCATCAGACTAGCCCTTAACACAGATACGCAGTATTTT CAIRLALNTDTQYF
TRBD1 TRBJ1-2 TRBV6-6 . TGTGCCAGCAGTTTTCCGGGACAGACATTCTATGGCTACACCTTC CASSFPGQTFYGYTF
. TRBJ2-4 TRBV28 . TGTGCCAGCAGTTTTGTCCCTTTTGGAAACATTCAGTACTTC CASSFVPFGNIQYF
. TRBJ2-7 TRBV19 . TGTGCCACCTTCCAAGGGGCGAGCTCCTACGAGCAGTACTTC CATFQGASSYEQYF
TRBD1 TRBJ2-6 TRBV19 . TGTGCCAGTAGTCCCGGACAGGGTGCTGGGGCCAACGTCCTGACTTTC CASSPGQGAGANVLTF
TRBD1 TRBJ2-7 TRBV24-1 . TGTGCCACCACCAGGGGGTATCACGAGCAGTACTTC CATTRGYHEQYF
. TRBJ1-2 TRBV28 . TGTGCCAGCAGTGTGCGAGGACAGATCTATGGCTACACCTTC CASSVRGQIYGYTF
. TRBJ2-7 TRBV11-2 few TGTGCCAGCAGCTTTGAGGGCGCCTACGAGCAGTACTTC CASSFEGAYEQYF
. TRBJ2-2 TRBV5-8 . TGTGCCAGCAGCTTGTTCGGGGCACGAAACACCGGGGAGCTGTTTTTT CASSLFGARNTGELFF
. TRBJ1-1 TRBV4-3 . TGCGCCAGCAGCCGAGAGACCCAGAACACTGAAGCTTTCTTT CASSRETQNTEAFF
TRBD1 TRBJ2-2 TRBV4-3 . TGCGCCAGCAGCCGAGGACAGGGGGGATTAGCCGGGGAGCTGTTTTTT CASSRGQGGLAGELFF
. TRBJ1-2 TRBV5-5 . TGTGCCAGCAGCTTGGGACACGCAGCTGGGTTTGCCGGTCAAGGCTACACCTTC CASSLGHAAGFAGQGYTF
. TRBJ1-2 TRBV29-1 . TGCAGCGTTGTTTTGACCGCTATGCCTAACTATGGCTACACCTTC CSVVLTAMPNYGYTF
. TRBJ2-7 TRBV28 . TGTGCCAGCAGTAGAACCGGGACACTTGACGAGCAGTACTTC CASSRTGTLDEQYF
TRBD2 TRBJ2-7 TRBV5-1 . TGCGCCAGCAGCTTGGCTAGCGGCTACGAGCAGTACTTC CASSLASGYEQYF
. TRBJ1-1 TRBV7-2 . TGTGCCAGCAGCCTCACAGCGGACCGATACCTGAACACTGAAGCTTTCTTT CASSLTADRYLNTEAFF
TRBD2 TRBJ2-1 TRBV29-1 once TGCAGCGTCCCCGCCGCGGGGGGGCGCTACAATGAGCAGTTCTTC CSVPAAGGRYNEQFF
TRBD1 TRBJ2-7 TRBV6-5 . TGTGCCAGCAGTTCCCGACAGGGTGCCCCCTACGAGCAGTACTTC CASSSRQGAPYEQYF
. TRBJ2-5 TRBV7-2 . TGTGCCAGCACCCCACTAACCCCGGGGGCCCGGTACTTC CASTPLTPGARYF
. TRBJ1-2 TRBV28 . TGTGCCAGCACAATGGGGGGCAACTATGGCTACACCTTC CASTMGGNYGYTF
. TRBJ2-3 TRBV19 . TGTGCCAGTAATCGACAGCACACAGCAACAGATACGCAGTATTTT CASNRQHTATDTQYF
. TRBJ2-1 TRBV7-9 . TGTGCCAGCAGCTTTACCTCGGGGGACAATGAGCAGTTCTTC CASSFTSGDNEQFF
. TRBJ1-2 TRBV5-4 . TGTGCCAGCAGCTTGGTGGGCAGCACTAACTATGGCTACACCTTC CASSLVGSTNYGYTF
. TRBJ2-5 TRBV3-1/TRBV3-2 . TGTGCCAGCAGCCTCTGGCGGACCCAGTACTTC CASSLWRTQYF
TRBD2 TRBJ2-4 TRBV6-1 . TGTGCCAGCAGTGGGGGCGGACTAGCGGGGGTCCAAAACATTCAGTACTTC CASSGGGLAGVQNIQYF